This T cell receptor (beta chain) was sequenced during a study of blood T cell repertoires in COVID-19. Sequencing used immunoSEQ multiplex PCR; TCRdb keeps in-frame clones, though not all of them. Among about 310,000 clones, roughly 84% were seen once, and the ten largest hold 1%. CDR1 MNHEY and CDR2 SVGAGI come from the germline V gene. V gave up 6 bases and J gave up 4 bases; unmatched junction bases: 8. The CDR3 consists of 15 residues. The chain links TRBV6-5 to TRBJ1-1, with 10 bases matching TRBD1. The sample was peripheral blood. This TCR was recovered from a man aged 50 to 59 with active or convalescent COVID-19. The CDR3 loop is CASRIPGQGSTEAFF. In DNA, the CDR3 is TGTGCCAGCAGAATTCCGGGACAGGGGTCCACTGAAGCTTTCTTT.